This record covers a single T cell receptor (beta chain). Its antigen is as yet unknown. Trimming left V 4 bases short and J 6 bases short, with 19 bases between. There are 15 residues in the CDR3. CDR1 and CDR2 from the germline V gene are SEHNR and FQNEAQ (reference sequence). Data came from immunoSEQ multiplex PCR; TCRdb stores just in-frame clones and leaves some out. The sample holds about 60,000 clones, roughly 80% seen once. Sampling of blood occurred at baseline, cycle 4 day 1, and cycle 7 day 1. These data belong to a study of OX40 agonist ivuxolimab in advanced cancers. Study-wide findings and caveats: On average, CD8+ T cells showed a greater number of expanded clones than CD4+.

The sequence was obtained from an adult with an advanced solid tumor such as melanoma, head and neck, liver or kidney cancer. The starting material was CD4+ or CD8+ T cells sorted from blood, obtained in a trial of the OX40 agonist ivuxolimab. The chain combines TRBV7-9 with TRBJ2-7, with D possibly being TRBD1 (6 bases). CDR3 sequence reads: CASSSRQAQRGEQYF. CDR3 bases: TGTGCCAGCAGCTCCCGACAGGCTCAACGGGGCGAGCAGTACTTC.